These 9 T cell receptor beta chains originate from one sample sequenced in a study of human T cells and chemical hapten exposure. Time point indicated: patch test 1, 2 weeks after DPC sensitization. Treatment specified: therapeutic diphenylcyclopropenone sensitization with weekly scalp DPC. TCRdb re-analysed the RACE reads in MiXCR, keeping a single row per CDR3 protein. Of approximately 90,000 distinct CDR3 sequences listed, 9.5% to 15% are singletons. The sample was whole blood, taken in connection with sensitization to the hapten diphenylcyclopropenone (DPC). These receptors were collected from a woman in her 40s with alopecia areata. Some clones in this sample may be carry-over from other donors' samples.

V gene TRBV20-1 combines with J gene TRBJ1-2; 7 nucleotides align to TRBD1. CDR1 and CDR2 from the germline V gene are DFQATT and SNEGSKA (reference sequence). This CDR3 is built from 12 residues. The V and J ends lost 8 bases and 2 bases, in that order; junction bases with no gene match: 5. CDR3 residues: CSLDRTNYGYTF. The CDR3 nucleotides are TGCAGTCTGGACAGGACAAACTATGGCTACACCTTC.

In its sample, this clonotype was seen many times. The chain joins TRBV28 to TRBJ1-4; D is possibly TRBD1 (6 bases). The CDR3 runs 14 residues. Between the trimmed V and J ends, which lost 4 bases and 8 bases, there was a span of 14 bases. Germline-derived CDR1 and CDR2 are MDHEN and SYDVKM. The CDR3 spells CASSSQQGGEKLFF. CDR3 bases: TGTGCCAGCAGTTCCCAACAGGGTGGAGAAAAACTGTTTTTT. Complete variable domain (other parts from reference TRBV28 and TRBJ1-4): DVKVTQSSRYLVKRTGEKVFLECVQDMDHENMFWYRQDPGLGLRLIYFSYDVKMKEKGDIPEGYSVSREKKERFSLILESASTNQTSMYLCASSSQQGGEKLFFGSGTQLSVL.

This chain uses TRBV28 with TRBJ2-7; D not certain. Germline V gives CDR1 MDHEN, CDR2 SYDVKM. V lost 6 bases, J lost 6 bases, and 12 bases lay in between. This CDR3 contains 12 residues. The CDR3 nucleotides are TGTGCCAGCAGCTCGTCAGGTCGCGAGCAGTACTTC. Residues: CASSSSGREQYF.

J is TRBJ2-1 and V is TRBV29-1, with D possibly matching TRBD2 (5 bases). CDR3 length: 13 amino acids. Trimming removed 1 base at V and 3 bases at J, with 7 bases between. The germline V gene has CDR1 SQVTM and CDR2 ANQGSEA. The CDR3 DNA is TGCAGCGTTGAAGGAACTAGCTACAATGAGCAGTTCTTC. Protein: CSVEGTSYNEQFF.

The genes are TRBV7-9 and TRBJ2-2; 12 bases fit TRBD2. The CDR3 loop spans 15 amino acids. Germline V gene lookup returns CDR1 SEHNR and CDR2 FQNEAQ (reference sequence). Losses at the gene ends were 5 bases for V and 5 bases for J; bases not matched to a gene: 3. CDR3 protein: CASSQLAGGTGELFF. The CDR3 coding sequence is TGTGCCAGCAGCCAACTAGCGGGAGGAACCGGGGAGCTGTTTTTT.

This clonotype was seen more than once but under ten times. The chain combines TRBV29-1 with TRBJ2-1, with D possibly TRBD2 on 6 matching bases. CDR3 size: 14 residues. V was clipped by 7 bases and J by 0 bases, with 13 bases between them. Looked up from germline, CDR1 is SQVTM and CDR2 is ANQGSEA. CDR3 region: CSALSGSSYNEQFF. CDR3 bases: TGCAGCGCTCTTAGCGGAAGCTCCTACAATGAGCAGTTCTTC.

The rearrangement uses TRBV7-2 and TRBJ2-3, with D perhaps being TRBD1 or TRBD2 (5 bases each). CDR3 length equals 14 residues. Germline V gives CDR1 SGHTA, CDR2 FQGNSA. The ends were cut back, 1 base at V and 4 bases at J, with 9 bases in the middle. The CDR3 spells CASSLGRGADTQYF. The CDR3 coding sequence is TGTGCCAGCAGCTTAGGACGAGGGGCAGATACGCAGTATTTT.

V is TRBV19 and J is TRBJ2-7; D is perhaps TRBD1 (6 bases). Trimming took off 3 bases at V and 4 bases at J, with 16 bases between the two ends. In germline, CDR1 is LNHDA, CDR2 SQIVND (reference sequence). This CDR3 has 15 residues. The CDR3 protein is CASSMGDNVVYEQYF. CDR3 in DNA: TGTGCCAGTAGTATGGGGGACAACGTCGTATACGAGCAGTACTTC.

This clonotype occurred a few times. The rearrangement uses TRBV27 and TRBJ1-1; D possibly corresponds to TRBD1 (5 bases). CDR1 is MNHEY and CDR2 is SMNVEV in the germline V gene (reference sequence). Trimming shortened V by 2 bases and J by 5 bases, and 18 bases separated the two germline ends. This CDR3 has 16 amino acids. In nucleotides, the CDR3 is TGTGCCAGCAGTTTAAGAGACCCGGGGGTTCAGACTGAAGCTTTCTTT. Encoded protein: CASSLRDPGVQTEAFF.